The 5 T cell receptor beta chains reported below all come from one sample, sequenced in a study of sequential checkpoint blockade in melanoma. Treatment specified: randomized to nivolumab then ipilimumab (arm A) or the reverse (arm B). Sequencing used immunoSEQ multiplex PCR; TCRdb keeps in-frame clones, though not all of them. The sample lists over 700 clones; approximately 19% were seen once. Sequenced material: tumor tissue (inferred from file names), taken from a patient given nivolumab and ipilimumab in sequence. The receptor set was obtained from a human donor with melanoma.

This chain uses TRBV6-8 with TRBJ1-1; possibly TRBD1 for D (5 bases). The length of the CDR3 is 14 residues. CDR1 and CDR2 (germline): MNHGY, SAAAGT. V shed 5 bases and J shed 5 bases, with 15 bases lying between them. CDR3 coding DNA: TGTGCCAGCAGTGAGTTGGGGGGTAGGACTGAAGCTTTCTTT. Translation: CASSELGGRTEAFF.

The chain joins TRBV18 to TRBJ1-1, with a possible D match to TRBD1 (5 bases). Trimming removed 0 bases from V and 3 bases from J, with 11 bases in between. There are 15 residues in the CDR3. Germline V gives CDR1 KGHSH, CDR2 LQKENI. In DNA form, the CDR3 reads TGTGCCAGCTCACCACCGCGGCTAGGGGACACTGAAGCTTTCTTT. Protein sequence: CASSPPRLGDTEAFF.

This clone showed up just a few times. The rearrangement uses TRBV18 and TRBJ1-1; no clear D. The CDR3 extends over 13 amino acids. V lost 4 bases and J lost 1, with 7 bases in between. Germline loops: CDR1 KGHSH, CDR2 LQKENI. The CDR3 region has the DNA TGTGCCAGCTCACTCACAGAGAACACTGAAGCTTTCTTT. This translates into CASSLTENTEAFF.

The V gene is TRBV19, the J gene TRBJ1-5, with 7 bases identical to TRBD1. Looked up from germline, CDR1 is LNHDA and CDR2 is SQIVND (reference sequence). With V trimmed by 5 bases and J by 0 bases, 4 bases remained unmatched. The CDR3 runs to 15 residues. CDR3 coding DNA: TGTGCCAGTAGTGCCGGGACAGCTAGCAATCAGCCCCAGCATTTT. The encoded protein is CASSAGTASNQPQHF.

By sample share, this clone is medium-sized. This chain joins TRBV6-8 and TRBJ2-7, with D hard to call. Germline V CDR1 and CDR2: MNHGY, SAAAGT. The CDR3 is made up of 12 amino acids. The V gene lost 8 bases and the J gene lost 2 bases, with 10 bases spanning the gap. DNA of the CDR3: TGTGCCAGCCTAGAGGACCCCTACGAGCAGTACTTC. This encodes CASLEDPYEQYF.